Listed below are T cell receptor beta chains from one sample, sequenced in a study of T cell repertoires in cytomegalovirus infection. A single record per CDR3 protein comes from TCRdb applying MiXCR to the reads. The table records about 920,000 distinct CDR3 sequences, around 30% of them present only once. Antigen specificity for these receptors is unknown. Sequenced material: cultured CD8+ T cells from PBMCs, taken from culture after CMV antigen stimulation. Receptors originate from a human donor in good health (CMV status not recorded). Some clones in this sample may be carry-over from other donors' samples. Each CDR3 is given with its conserved first and last residue. Not all rows give a size; the values are once, few, many and, for expanded clones, a class.

. 16 TRBJ2-5 TRBV27 CASSLSPWADQETQYF
few 14 TRBJ1-2 TRBV27 CASSTTGNRYGYTF
many 13 TRBJ2-5 TRBV27 CASSLLGAETQYF
. 16 TRBJ2-4 TRBV6-1 CASSERIAVTGDIQYF
few 14 TRBJ1-3 TRBV11-2 CASSSVLSGNTIYF
many 16 TRBJ2-6 TRBV6-8 CASSYTGASGANVLTF
many 19 TRBJ2-6 TRBV25-1 CASSEGRGGGDLRANVLTF
. 13 TRBJ2-5 TRBV12-3/TRBV12-4 CASRPTVKETQYF
many 17 TRBJ1-5 TRBV7-2 CASSLASAIPPHQPQHF
few 12 TRBJ2-3 TRBV15 CATSRSTDTQYF
. 14 TRBJ1-5 TRBV27 CASSSQGVGQPQHF
once 13 TRBJ2-1 TRBV2 CASGPDRYNEQFF
. 13 TRBJ2-1 TRBV7-3 CASSKTGLDEQFF
. 14 TRBJ2-7 TRBV12-3/TRBV12-4 CASSLTGGNNEQYF
few 15 TRBJ2-1 TRBV6-1 CASSYSNTPTMGQFF
. 15 TRBJ2-7 TRBV27 CASSLAGTGVHEQYF
. 12 TRBJ1-2 TRBV7-9 CASSSVREGYTF
many 16 TRBJ2-3 TRBV7-9 CASSLMKAGFTDTQYF
few 16 TRBJ1-4 TRBV7-9 CASSLALRRSNEKLFF
few 15 TRBJ1-1 TRBV15 CATSRDRGLGTEAFF
. 20 TRBJ1-2 TRBV24-1 CATNPEPIPGGQGSNYGYTF
. 17 TRBJ2-1 TRBV7-6 CASSLADRGLSYNEQFF
. 17 TRBJ1-5 TRBV4-3 CASSQTRDIHSNQPQHF
. 13 TRBJ2-7 TRBV12-3/TRBV12-4 CASTQRTDYEQYF
many 17 TRBJ1-4 TRBV7-9 CASSSDSASDPNEKLFF
many 18 TRBJ2-1 TRBV15 CATSTIERTSGGVNEQFF
. 16 TRBJ1-5 TRBV6-5 CASSFRRGPGNQPQHF
many 17 TRBJ2-7 TRBV6-1 CASSEGEVGTAPYEQYF
few 13 TRBJ1-1 TRBV7-9 CASNPRVNTEAFF
few 16 TRBJ1-1 TRBV27 CASSPGTGYGYTEAFF
. 16 TRBJ1-3 TRBV27 CASSSSGTGRGNTIYF
. 12 TRBJ1-4 TRBV29-1 CSVTDDGEKLFF
few 16 TRBJ2-1 TRBV27 CASRPWAGGATNEQFF
few 16 TRBJ1-2 TRBV4-2 CASSQVLDRDNYGYTF
. 16 TRBJ2-3 TRBV6-2/TRBV6-3 CASSYSPSGYTDTQYF
. 14 TRBJ1-2 TRBV27 CASSPAGQGFGYTF
few 16 TRBJ2-1 TRBV7-8 CASSLAPKSSYNEQFF
few 13 TRBJ1-5 TRBV6-1 CASWGGANQPQHF
. 13 TRBJ1-6 TRBV15 CATSRGGVSPLHF
. 13 TRBJ2-3 TRBV29-1 CSVEPRETDTQYF
few 16 TRBJ1-1 TRBV7-9 CASSFPWGVMNTEAFF
many 14 TRBJ1-1 TRBV7-9 CASSLGQLNTEAFF
. 12 TRBJ2-4 TRBV2 CASRGDRVIQYF
. 15 TRBJ1-2 TRBV11-2 CASSLGATASYGYTF
. 14 TRBJ2-7 TRBV15 CATSRPGDSYEQYF
few 15 TRBJ2-3 TRBV12-3/TRBV12-4 CASSVTAVSTDTQYF
. 15 TRBJ2-1 TRBV11-3 CASSPRTGGSNDQFF
few 16 TRBJ1-1 TRBV7-9 CASSLAPGQINTEAFF
. 17 TRBJ1-1 TRBV2 CASMTLIKDRGETEAFF
. 14 TRBJ2-1 TRBV27 CASCRGGAGNEQFF
once 14 TRBJ2-2 TRBV10-3 CAIRTGKVGGELFF
few 15 TRBJ2-5 TRBV7-7 CASSSRGDGQETQYF
. 15 TRBJ2-2 TRBV2 CASSGRDTNTGELFF
. 15 TRBJ2-3 TRBV5-1 CASSLAAQLSDTQYF
. 13 TRBJ2-3 TRBV7-9 CASSLRSSDTQYF